This passage covers 32 T cell receptor beta chains from one sample sequenced in a study of CD8+ T cells in alopecia areata (dated by TCRdb to the late 2010s). Libraries were built with the immunoSEQ multiplex PCR assay. To provide template for TCR sequencing, every sample had RNA extracted and reverse transcribed into cDNA. TCRdb's version of the immuneACCESS table is confined to in-frame rearrangements and falls short of the full clone set. An unresolved V gene accounts for under half of the shortfall where checked; the remainder is of unknown origin. The sample profile shows roughly 210,000 clones; less than 50% of them were found once. Around 3% of the sample is held by the ten biggest clonotypes. Read against the paper, the sample's treatment or condition label means: oral pan-JAK inhibitor, 5-10 mg twice daily. This material consisted of CD4+ T cells sorted from blood, taken at roughly week 36, from a patient treated with tofacitinib. The receptors derive from a human donor with alopecia areata.

Comment on this clone: The germline gene is not matched at one end of the junction; a read error may be the cause. V usage is TRBV7-2 and J usage is TRBJ2-5, with TRBD2 matching over 13 bases. The CDR3 spans 17 residues. Germline values: CDR1 SGHTA, CDR2 FQGNSA. CDR3 DNA sequence: TGTGCCAGCAGCCTAGCGAGACTAGCGGGGGGACAAGAGACCCAGTACTTC. Translating it yields CASSLARLAGGQETQYF. Looking up the rest from reference TRBV7-2 and TRBJ2-5 gives the full variable domain: GAGVSQSPSNKVTEKGKDVELRCDPISGHTALYWYRQSLGQGLEFLIYFQGNSAPDKSGLPSDRFSAERTGGSVSTLTIQRTQQEDSAVYLCASSLARLAGGQETQYFGPGTRLLVL.

The chain couples TRBV29-1 to TRBJ2-1; D gene ambiguous. The germline V and J ends were trimmed by 6 bases and 5 bases, with 11 bases remaining between them. Germline V gene lookup returns CDR1 SQVTM and CDR2 ANQGSEA. The CDR3 loop spans 12 amino acids. CDR3 region: CSVRSRDNEQFF. DNA of the CDR3: TGCAGCGTACGCTCTAGGGACAATGAGCAGTTCTTC.

Points on this clone: The sample holds other DNA sequences that translate to the same CDR3. The chain carries TRBV29-1 and TRBJ1-5; D unclear. Trimming pared 4 bases from V and 7 bases from J, leaving 11 bases between. Germline assignment: CDR1 SQVTM and CDR2 ANQGSEA. The CDR3 covers 12 residues. The DNA of the CDR3 is TGCAGCGTTGGGGAGGGAGGACAGCCCCAGCATTTT. Translated: CSVGEGGQPQHF.

This clone appeared a single time. The rearrangement joins TRBV6-5 to TRBJ1-2; a weak D match, TRBD1 (5 bases). CDR3 length: 16 amino acids. V lost 0 bases and J lost 4, with 15 bases in between. Germline CDR1 MNHEY, CDR2 SVGAGI. DNA for the CDR3: TGTGCCAGCAGTTACTCGACGGCAGGGCTAATCTATGGCTACACCTTC. Its translation: CASSYSTAGLIYGYTF.

This clone appeared a few times. This chain uses TRBV5-1 with TRBJ2-1; 13 bases map to TRBD2. There are 16 residues in the CDR3. V shed 4 bases, J shed 7 bases, and the junction held 8 bases outside the gene matches. The V gene's germline CDR1 is SGHRS and CDR2 YFSETQ. The CDR3 here is CASSGGLAGEGNEQFF. The CDR3 coding sequence is TGCGCCAGCAGCGGTGGACTAGCGGGGGAGGGAAATGAGCAGTTCTTC.

The V and J genes are TRBV27 and TRBJ1-2; 7 nucleotides line up with TRBD1. The CDR3 runs to 12 residues. V gave up 7 bases and J gave up 6 bases; unmatched junction bases: 5. Germline CDR1 reads MNHEY; CDR2 reads SMNVEV (reference sequence). The CDR3 DNA reads TGTGCCAGCAAAACAGGGGCCGATGGCTACACCTTC. It translates to CASKTGADGYTF.

This clone was counted between two and nine times. This chain joins TRBV28 and TRBJ2-5; D is unclear. The length of the CDR3 is 12 residues. The germline CDR1 and CDR2 sequences are MDHEN and SYDVKM. With 3 bases removed from V and 1 base from J, the gap between germline ends came to 3 bases. The DNA for the CDR3 is TGTGCCAGCAGTTTCATCCAAGAGACCCAGTACTTC. It encodes CASSFIQETQYF.

The chain couples TRBV25-1 to TRBJ2-7; TRBD2 is a possible D gene (5 bases). The CDR3 totals 16 residues. The V end was cut by 2 bases, the J end by 3 bases, with 17 bases between. CDR1 is MGHDK, CDR2 SYGVNS, per germline. CDR3 sequence (DNA): TGTGCCAGCAGTGAACATACTCTCCCCGCGGGCTACGAGCAGTACTTC. The encoded protein is CASSEHTLPAGYEQYF.

V is TRBV30 and J is TRBJ1-1; no clear D gene. CDR1 GTSNPN and CDR2 SVGIG come from the germline V gene (reference sequence). The CDR3 contains 13 residues. The V end was cut by 2 bases, the J end by 6 bases, with 13 bases between. Here the CDR3 reads CAWSSFGRAEAFF. CDR3 bases: TGTGCCTGGAGTAGTTTCGGGCGCGCTGAAGCTTTCTTT.

The sample holds a few counts of this clone. The chain employs TRBV10-3 and TRBJ2-5; weak D call: TRBD2 (5 bases). The V gene's germline CDR1 is ENHRY and CDR2 SYGVKD. V lost 6 bases, J lost 0 bases, and 11 bases lay in between. The CDR3 runs 14 residues. DNA of the CDR3: TGTGCCATCAGGGCCACGGGGAACCAAGAGACCCAGTACTTC. Translation gives CAIRATGNQETQYF.

This clone was seen only a few times. The chain is built from TRBV23-1 and TRBJ2-7, with D possibly matching TRBD1 (6 bases). TRBV23-1 counts as an open reading frame of uncertain function. The V end lost 7 bases, the J end lost 1 base, and 17 bases lay between the germline ends. This CDR3 has 15 residues. CDR3 DNA sequence: TGCGCCAGCAACAACAGGGCGCCACAATCCTACGAGCAGTACTTC. Translation: CASNNRAPQSYEQYF.

This clone was found once. J is TRBJ2-1 and V is TRBV7-9; 11 bases map to TRBD2. Germline lookup yields CDR1 SEHNR and CDR2 FQNEAQ (reference sequence). Germline trimming cut 1 base from V and 5 bases from J; bases unmatched to any gene: 1. This CDR3 is 15 amino acids long. Here the CDR3 reads CASSLVTSGNNEQFF. CDR3 nucleotides: TGTGCCAGCAGCTTAGTGACTAGCGGGAACAATGAGCAGTTCTTC.

V is TRBV6-5 and J is TRBJ2-1, with TRBD2 identical over 11 bases. This CDR3 has 15 residues. V shed 0 bases, J shed 13 bases, and the junction held 8 bases outside the gene matches. CDR1 MNHEY and CDR2 SVGAGI come from the germline V gene. The CDR3 sequence: CASSYSTSGDPTQFF. The CDR3 bases are TGTGCCAGCAGTTACTCGACTAGCGGGGACCCAACTCAGTTCTTC.

J is TRBJ2-5 and V is TRBV7-3; D might be TRBD1 (6 bases). CDR1 is SGHTA and CDR2 is FQGTGA in the germline V gene. The CDR3 consists of 13 residues. V lost 5 bases to trimming and J lost 4 bases, with 11 bases between them. In DNA form, the CDR3 reads TGTGCCAGCAGCCCGGACAGAGGAGAGACCCAGTACTTC. This gives the protein CASSPDRGETQYF.

The J gene is TRBJ1-2, the V gene TRBV29-1, with a tentative D call TRBD1 (5 bases). The CDR3 loop spans 13 amino acids. Germline V gene sequence: CDR1 SQVTM, CDR2 ANQGSEA. The V end was cut by 1 base, the J end by 8 bases, with 14 bases between. Here the CDR3 reads CSVEGRGQGGYTF. The CDR3, as DNA: TGCAGCGTTGAAGGCCGGGGCCAGGGAGGCTACACCTTC. Filled out from reference TRBV29-1 and TRBJ1-2, the complete variable domain reads SAVISQKPSRDICQRGTSLTIQCQVDSQVTMMFWYRQQPGQSLTLIATANQGSEATYESGFVIDKFPISRPNLTFSTLTVSNMSPEDSSIYLCSVEGRGQGGYTFGSGTRLTVV.

The chain is built from TRBV7-9 and TRBJ1-5, with unresolved D. Deletions cut 2 bases from V and 5 bases from J, with 7 bases between. Germline CDR1 is SEHNR and CDR2 is FQNEAQ (reference sequence). The CDR3 consists of 13 residues. CDR3 sequence: CASSLSSDQPQHF. For the CDR3, the DNA is TGTGCCAGCAGCTTATCCAGTGATCAGCCCCAGCATTTT.

This clone was seen once. The chain has TRBV9 and TRBJ2-3, with TRBD2 identical over 9 bases. Germline V CDR1 and CDR2: SGDLS, YYNGEE. This CDR3 is 15 amino acids long. V trimming: 0 bases; J trimming: 3 bases; junction bases outside the gene matches: 2. The CDR3 sequence: CASSVVAGVTDTQYF. The DNA for the CDR3 is TGTGCCAGCAGCGTAGTAGCGGGAGTGACAGATACGCAGTATTTT.

This clone came up a few times. This sequence joins TRBV25-1 and TRBJ2-1; the D call may be TRBD1 or TRBD2 (5 bases each). This CDR3 contains 14 residues. The V end was cut by 6 bases, the J end by 2 bases, with 11 bases between. The germline CDR1 and CDR2 sequences are MGHDK and SYGVNS. The chain's CDR3 is CASSRDATYNEQFF. In DNA form, the CDR3 reads TGTGCCAGCAGCCGGGACGCCACCTACAATGAGCAGTTCTTC.

A few counts support this clone. The rearrangement uses TRBV30 and TRBJ2-7; D possibly corresponds to TRBD1 (6 bases). The germline V and J ends were trimmed by 2 bases and 5 bases, with 10 bases remaining between them. CDR3 length equals 12 residues. Germline CDR1 and CDR2: GTSNPN and SVGIG (reference sequence). CDR3 in amino acids: CAWSNRDHEQYF. Written as DNA, the CDR3 is TGTGCCTGGAGTAACAGGGACCACGAGCAGTACTTC.

V usage is TRBV30 and J usage is TRBJ2-5, with unresolved D. Germline V gene sequence: CDR1 GTSNPN, CDR2 SVGIG (reference sequence). This CDR3 contains 11 residues. The germline V and J ends were trimmed by 3 bases and 4 bases, with 6 bases remaining between them. The CDR3 is CAWSTRETQYF. CDR3 bases: TGTGCCTGGAGCACGCGAGAGACCCAGTACTTC.

This clone was observed a few times. The rearrangement joins TRBV7-2 to TRBJ1-1; D unclear. The CDR3 loop spans 12 amino acids. With 2 bases removed from V and 4 bases from J, the gap between germline ends came to 5 bases. CDR1 and CDR2 (germline): SGHTA, FQGNSA. The CDR3 loop reads CASSLRVTEAFF. Here the CDR3 DNA reads TGTGCCAGCAGCTTAAGGGTCACTGAAGCTTTCTTT.

The DNA of the CDR3 is TGTGCCAGCGCCCCCGGACCCGTCCCGAAGTACGAGCAGTACTTC. It is translated as CASAPGPVPKYEQYF. The rearrangement joins TRBV27 to TRBJ2-7; D is unresolved. Per germline, CDR1 MNHEY and CDR2 SMNVEV (reference sequence). V shed 8 bases and J shed 4 bases, with 21 bases lying between them. The CDR3 loop spans 15 amino acids.

In this sample, this clone turned up a few times. J is TRBJ2-6 and V is TRBV2; D may be TRBD1 or TRBD2 (5 bases each). The germline V and J ends were trimmed by 3 bases and 0 bases, with 12 bases remaining between them. This CDR3 spans 17 amino acids. CDR1 SNHLY and CDR2 FYNNEI come from the germline V gene. The DNA for the CDR3 is TGTGCCAGCAGTGACCGGGGCTCGGTCTCTGGGGCCAACGTCCTGACTTTC. It is translated as CASSDRGSVSGANVLTF.

This chain uses TRBV2 with TRBJ2-7; 10 nucleotides line up with TRBD2. V trimming: 5 bases; J trimming: 4 bases; junction bases outside the gene matches: 5. CDR1 is SNHLY and CDR2 is FYNNEI in the germline V gene. This CDR3 contains 14 residues. The CDR3 loop reads CASSRTSGNYEQYF. The CDR3 DNA is TGTGCCAGCAGTAGGACTAGCGGCAATTACGAGCAGTACTTC.

This chain joins TRBV29-1 and TRBJ2-5; the D is unclear. V was pared by 6 bases and J by 3 bases, with 11 bases between. Per the germline V gene, CDR1 is SQVTM and CDR2 is ANQGSEA. The CDR3 runs to 12 residues. The DNA of the CDR3 is TGCAGCGTCCGTGGGAAGGAAGAGACCCAGTACTTC. Its protein is CSVRGKEETQYF.

V gene TRBV7-9 combines with J gene TRBJ1-2; D is ambiguous. Trimming stripped 5 bases from V and 3 bases from J, with 7 bases between. This CDR3 has 12 residues. Germline V gene lookup returns CDR1 SEHNR and CDR2 FQNEAQ (reference sequence). This CDR3 reads CASSRDDYGYTF. The CDR3 nucleotides are TGTGCCAGCAGCAGGGATGACTATGGCTACACCTTC.

The chain recombines TRBV5-6 with TRBJ2-1, with D perhaps assigned TRBD1 or TRBD2 (5 bases each). CDR1 and CDR2 (germline): SGHDT, YYEEEE. This CDR3 comprises 17 residues. V was clipped by 4 bases and J by 7 bases, with 24 bases between them. CDR3 sequence reads: CASSPGWARGAPNEQFF. The CDR3 DNA sequence: TGTGCCAGCAGCCCGGGGTGGGCGAGGGGAGCACCGAATGAGCAGTTCTTC. Based on the CDR3 plus reference TRBV5-6 and TRBJ2-1, the full variable domain is DAGVTQSPTHLIKTRGQQVTLRCSPKSGHDTVSWYQQALGQGPQFIFQYYEEEERQRGNFPDRFSGHQFPNYSSELNVNALLLGDSALYLCASSPGWARGAPNEQFFGPGTRLTVL.

The genes are TRBV11-2 and TRBJ2-3, with TRBD1 as a possible D gene (6 bases). CDR1 and CDR2 from the germline V gene are SGHAT and FQNNGV. V was clipped by 5 bases and J by 2 bases, with 8 bases between them. The CDR3 loop spans 13 amino acids. The CDR3 DNA reads as TGTGCCAGCAGCACAGGGTCCACAGATACGCAGTATTTT. Amino acids: CASSTGSTDTQYF.

This clone appeared a few times. The chain couples TRBV6-5 to TRBJ2-4; the D gene is possibly TRBD1 (6 bases). The V end lost 6 bases, the J end lost 6 bases, and 15 bases lay between the germline ends. From germline, CDR1 is MNHEY and CDR2 SVGAGI. The CDR3 consists of 14 residues. The CDR3 protein is CASRLRGSGNIQYF. The CDR3 nucleotides are TGTGCCAGCAGGCTCAGGGGCTCGGGAAACATTCAGTACTTC.

The rearrangement links TRBV5-1 to TRBJ2-7, with 10 bases lining up with TRBD1. V was clipped by 3 bases and J by 2 bases; unmatched bases: 8. This CDR3 contains 16 residues. Germline assignment: CDR1 SGHRS and CDR2 YFSETQ. The CDR3 DNA reads as TGCGCCAGCAGCTCGACCTGGACAGGGGGGACCTACGAGCAGTACTTC. Its translation: CASSSTWTGGTYEQYF. The full variable domain, completed using reference TRBV5-1 and TRBJ2-7, is KAGVTQTPRYLIKTRGQQVTLSCSPISGHRSVSWYQQTPGQGLQFLFEYFSETQRNKGNFPGRFSGRQFSNSRSEMNVSTLELGDSALYLCASSSTWTGGTYEQYFGPGTRLTVT.

This clone appeared a few times. This sequence joins TRBV30 and TRBJ1-2; D is uncertain. Trimming pared 0 bases from V and 0 bases from J, leaving 5 bases between. Germline V gene data show CDR1 as GTSNPN and CDR2 as SVGIG (reference sequence). The CDR3 length is 13 residues. This CDR3 is CAWSVGPNYGYTF. CDR3 coding DNA: TGTGCCTGGAGTGTTGGCCCTAACTATGGCTACACCTTC.

The CDR3 nucleotides are TGTGCCAGCAGCTTTGACAGGGCGACCTATGGCTACACCTTC. Protein sequence: CASSFDRATYGYTF. V usage is TRBV5-6 and J usage is TRBJ1-2; 7 nucleotides line up with TRBD1. With 2 bases clipped from V and 4 bases from J, the junction kept 5 bases outside the gene matches. Germline values: CDR1 SGHDT, CDR2 YYEEEE. The CDR3 runs 14 residues.